This T cell receptor beta chain was captured in a study of technical replicates of blood from several donors. CDR1 SGHTA and CDR2 FQGNSA come from the germline V gene. This CDR3 comprises 14 residues. V shed 5 bases and J shed 0 bases, with 11 bases lying between them. Assay: immunoSEQ multiplex PCR; the TCRdb copy retains only in-frame clones and omits some. Among 65,000 to 80,000 clones listed, just under 95% were seen once. The rearrangement joins TRBV7-2 to TRBJ2-7; D perhaps matches TRBD2 (6 bases). The sequence was obtained from a human donor in good health. Sequencing input: T cells isolated from PBMCs. CDR3 region: CASSVRDFSYEQYF. The CDR3 region has the DNA TGTGCCAGCAGCGTCCGGGACTTCTCCTACGAGCAGTACTTC.